Listed here are 3 T cell receptor beta chains from one sample, sequenced in a study of blood T cell repertoires in COVID-19. The repertoire was sequenced with immunoSEQ multiplex PCR; TCRdb's copy has only in-frame clones and lacks some. The table records about 120,000 clones, approximately 85% of them present only once. Sequencing input: peripheral blood. The receptor set was obtained from a man at least 80 years old with acute or convalescent COVID-19.

This clone appeared a single time. The chain combines TRBV5-1 with TRBJ1-2; possible D gene TRBD1, 5 bases. The ends were cut back, 4 bases at V and 4 bases at J, with 14 bases in the middle. Germline-derived CDR1 and CDR2 are SGHRS and YFSETQ. The CDR3 sequence is 14 residues long. The CDR3 here is CASSLLGDSYGYTF. For the CDR3, the DNA is TGCGCCAGCAGCCTACTCGGCGACAGCTATGGCTACACCTTC. The whole variable domain, filled in from reference TRBV5-1 and TRBJ1-2, reads KAGVTQTPRYLIKTRGQQVTLSCSPISGHRSVSWYQQTPGQGLQFLFEYFSETQRNKGNFPGRFSGRQFSNSRSEMNVSTLELGDSALYLCASSLLGDSYGYTFGSGTRLTVV.

The V call is TRBV6-1, the J call TRBJ1-2; D gene ambiguous. This CDR3 spans 15 amino acids. V lost 1 base to trimming and J lost 0 bases, with 9 bases between them. Germline-derived CDR1 and CDR2 are MNHNS and SASEGT. CDR3: CASSEDQAANYGYTF. The DNA for the CDR3 is TGTGCCAGCAGTGAAGATCAGGCTGCTAACTATGGCTACACCTTC.

CDR3 loop: CSFSGSSSTDTQYF. Written as DNA, the CDR3 is TGCAGCTTTAGCGGGTCTTCTAGCACAGATACGCAGTATTTT. The chain combines TRBV29-1 with TRBJ2-3; 7 bases are a match to TRBD2. Germline CDR1 SQVTM, CDR2 ANQGSEA. J lost 0 bases, V lost 8 bases, and 8 bases had no gene match. The CDR3 consists of 14 residues.